A selection of T cell receptor beta chains follows, all from one sample in a study of T cells in localized non-small cell lung cancer. Only in-frame clones appear in the TCRdb table, and some are missing; sequencing was by immunoSEQ multiplex PCR. The sample shows approximately 25,000 clones, 90% of them seen only once. Sequences were derived from peripheral blood, sampled before any cancer treatment. The receptors were sampled from a woman aged 35-75 years with stage I lung adenocarcinoma. Both conserved end residues are part of each CDR3. Each record gives: clone size, V gene, D gene, J gene, CDR3 DNA, CDR3 protein. The D gene is left open where the match is weak. Clone size is not always given. Where it is, it says once, few, many or a class for expanded clones.

clone size: .; V gene: TRBV5-1; D gene: .; J gene: TRBJ2-5; CDR3 DNA: TGCGCCAGCAGCTTGCTTGGGCAACAAGAGACCCAGTACTTC; CDR3 protein: CASSLLGQQETQYF
clone size: .; V gene: TRBV4-1; D gene: .; J gene: TRBJ2-7; CDR3 DNA: TGCGCCAGCAGCCACCCGGGCCGTGACTACGAGCAGTACTTC; CDR3 protein: CASSHPGRDYEQYF
clone size: .; V gene: TRBV28; D gene: TRBD1; J gene: TRBJ1-5; CDR3 DNA: TGTGCCAGCGGACAGGGCATCCTTGCGGGAATTCAGCCCCAGCATTTT; CDR3 protein: CASGQGILAGIQPQHF
clone size: .; V gene: TRBV27; D gene: .; J gene: TRBJ2-3; CDR3 DNA: TGTGCCAGCAGTGCCCGCACAGGGAATCGTGCAGATACGCAGTATTTT; CDR3 protein: CASSARTGNRADTQYF
clone size: .; V gene: TRBV2; D gene: TRBD1; J gene: TRBJ2-3; CDR3 DNA: TGTGCCGGCCGACAGGGGGGCACAGATACGCAGTATTTT; CDR3 protein: CAGRQGGTDTQYF
clone size: .; V gene: TRBV2; D gene: .; J gene: TRBJ1-2; CDR3 DNA: TGTGCCAGCAGTTTAACTGGCTATGGCTACACCTTC; CDR3 protein: CASSLTGYGYTF
clone size: .; V gene: TRBV21-1; D gene: .; J gene: TRBJ2-7; CDR3 DNA: TGTGCTAGTCCCTGGGGGAGGGAGTGCTACGAGCAGTACTTC; CDR3 protein: CASPWGRECYEQYF
clone size: .; V gene: TRBV28; D gene: .; J gene: TRBJ2-7; CDR3 DNA: TGTGCCAGCAGTTACACAGCTGTCTACGAGCAGTACTTC; CDR3 protein: CASSYTAVYEQYF
clone size: once; V gene: TRBV6-5; D gene: .; J gene: TRBJ1-6; CDR3 DNA: TGTGCCAGCAGTTACAATCAGGGACTAGAGTCACCCCTCCACTTT; CDR3 protein: CASSYNQGLESPLHF
clone size: .; V gene: TRBV5-1; D gene: .; J gene: TRBJ2-5; CDR3 DNA: TGCGCCAGCAGCTACAATCCCGTCTCGGAGACCCAGTACTTC; CDR3 protein: CASSYNPVSETQYF
clone size: .; V gene: TRBV5-1; D gene: .; J gene: TRBJ2-5; CDR3 DNA: TGCGCCAGCATGTACGGGAGTGAAGAGACCCAGTACTTC; CDR3 protein: CASMYGSEETQYF
clone size: once; V gene: TRBV6-5; D gene: TRBD1; J gene: TRBJ1-2; CDR3 DNA: TGTGCCAGCCAGGACAGGGAGAAGTTAAAAGGCTACACCTTC; CDR3 protein: CASQDREKLKGYTF
clone size: .; V gene: TRBV11-3; D gene: .; J gene: TRBJ2-1; CDR3 DNA: TGTGCCAGCAGCCCCCCGGCGGTGCGGTACAATGAGCAGTTCTTC; CDR3 protein: CASSPPAVRYNEQFF
clone size: .; V gene: TRBV5-1; D gene: .; J gene: TRBJ1-6; CDR3 DNA: TGCGCCAGCAGCTTAGGGGGTAGGAATTCACCCCTCCACTTT; CDR3 protein: CASSLGGRNSPLHF
clone size: .; V gene: TRBV11-2; D gene: .; J gene: TRBJ2-7; CDR3 DNA: TGTGCCAGCAGCTCCGCGGGGCCTGGAGGGGACTACTTC; CDR3 protein: CASSSAGPGGDYF
clone size: .; V gene: TRBV11-2; D gene: .; J gene: TRBJ2-3; CDR3 DNA: TGTGCCAGCAGCTCGACTAGTCCTAGCACAGATACGCAGTATTTT; CDR3 protein: CASSSTSPSTDTQYF
clone size: .; V gene: TRBV28; D gene: .; J gene: TRBJ1-2; CDR3 DNA: TGTGCCAGCAGTCCCAGGGACTATGGCTACACCTTC; CDR3 protein: CASSPRDYGYTF
clone size: .; V gene: TRBV18; D gene: .; J gene: TRBJ2-6; CDR3 DNA: TGTGCCAGCTCACCATTACAGGGTTCTGGGGCCAACGTCCTGACTTTC; CDR3 protein: CASSPLQGSGANVLTF
clone size: .; V gene: TRBV11-3; D gene: TRBD2; J gene: TRBJ2-5; CDR3 DNA: TGTGCCAGCAGCTCCGGCAGCGGGAGATACGAAGAGACCCAGTACTTC; CDR3 protein: CASSSGSGRYEETQYF
clone size: .; V gene: TRBV7-2; D gene: TRBD2; J gene: TRBJ2-3; CDR3 DNA: TGTGCCAGCAGGCGGGAGGGCCGCGGAGATACGCAGTATTTT; CDR3 protein: CASRREGRGDTQYF
clone size: .; V gene: TRBV19; D gene: .; J gene: TRBJ1-4; CDR3 DNA: TGTGCCAGTAAGGACAGCCTTGGGGCAACTAATGAAAAACTGTTTTTT; CDR3 protein: CASKDSLGATNEKLFF
clone size: .; V gene: TRBV4-3; D gene: TRBD2; J gene: TRBJ2-3; CDR3 DNA: TGCGCCAGCAGCCAAGATATTCGGGGACTAGCGGGAGGGCCAGGGGGGACAGATACGCAGTATTTT; CDR3 protein: CASSQDIRGLAGGPGGTDTQYF
clone size: .; V gene: TRBV11-1; D gene: .; J gene: TRBJ2-7; CDR3 DNA: TGTGCCAGCAGCTTACAACGGGGTCCCTACGAGCAGTACTTC; CDR3 protein: CASSLQRGPYEQYF
clone size: .; V gene: TRBV2; D gene: TRBD2; J gene: TRBJ2-1; CDR3 DNA: TGTGCCAGCAGTGAATTTGGATTAGCGGGGATAAGCTCCTACAATGAGCAGTTCTTC; CDR3 protein: CASSEFGLAGISSYNEQFF
clone size: once; V gene: TRBV4-2; D gene: .; J gene: TRBJ2-1; CDR3 DNA: TGTGCCAGCAGCCCCCGGCGTCGCTCCTACAATGAGCAGTTCTTC; CDR3 protein: CASSPRRRSYNEQFF
clone size: .; V gene: TRBV6-5; D gene: TRBD1; J gene: TRBJ1-6; CDR3 DNA: TGTGCCAGCAGCCCAGACAGGGGGCAGATACCCCTCCACTTT; CDR3 protein: CASSPDRGQIPLHF
clone size: .; V gene: TRBV4-3; D gene: .; J gene: TRBJ2-1; CDR3 DNA: TGCGCCAGCAGCCACCTGGCGGGAAGTATAAATGAGCAGTTCTTC; CDR3 protein: CASSHLAGSINEQFF
clone size: .; V gene: TRBV28; D gene: .; J gene: TRBJ1-2; CDR3 DNA: TGTGCCAGCAGTCCGGGGGGTGTAGGAGGCTATGGCTACACCTTC; CDR3 protein: CASSPGGVGGYGYTF
clone size: .; V gene: TRBV19; D gene: TRBD1; J gene: TRBJ1-2; CDR3 DNA: TGTGCCAGTAGTCCGCTGACAGGGGCGGAAGGTGGCTACACCTTC; CDR3 protein: CASSPLTGAEGGYTF
clone size: .; V gene: TRBV7-9; D gene: .; J gene: TRBJ2-5; CDR3 DNA: TGTGCCAGCAGCTTAGACGTCCAAGAGACCCAGTACTTC; CDR3 protein: CASSLDVQETQYF
clone size: .; V gene: TRBV30; D gene: TRBD2; J gene: TRBJ2-1; CDR3 DNA: TGTGCCTGGAGTGTACGAGCGGGAGCGGTTGAGCAGTTCTTC; CDR3 protein: CAWSVRAGAVEQFF
clone size: .; V gene: TRBV5-1; D gene: .; J gene: TRBJ2-5; CDR3 DNA: TGCGCCAGCAGCTTCCTAGGCAACCTCCCCCAAGAGACCCAGTACTTC; CDR3 protein: CASSFLGNLPQETQYF
clone size: .; V gene: TRBV28; D gene: .; J gene: TRBJ1-2; CDR3 DNA: TGTGCCAGCAGTTTTGGGGGGGCAGGGTTCTATGGCTACACCTTC; CDR3 protein: CASSFGGAGFYGYTF
clone size: .; V gene: TRBV5-1; D gene: TRBD1; J gene: TRBJ2-7; CDR3 DNA: TGCGCCAGCAGCTTACAGGGGGCGAGGGCCGACGAGCAGTACTTC; CDR3 protein: CASSLQGARADEQYF
clone size: .; V gene: TRBV7-2; D gene: .; J gene: TRBJ1-1; CDR3 DNA: TGTGCCAGCAGCTTAGCCCATACGAACACTGAAGCTTTCTTT; CDR3 protein: CASSLAHTNTEAFF
clone size: .; V gene: TRBV5-6; D gene: TRBD1; J gene: TRBJ2-4; CDR3 DNA: TGTGCCAGCAGCGTAGTACAGGGGTCCGGAAACATTCAGTACTTC; CDR3 protein: CASSVVQGSGNIQYF
clone size: .; V gene: TRBV6-5; D gene: .; J gene: TRBJ2-2; CDR3 DNA: TGTGCCAGCAGTACAGGGTTGATAGGCGGGGAGCTGTTTTTT; CDR3 protein: CASSTGLIGGELFF
clone size: .; V gene: TRBV14; D gene: .; J gene: TRBJ2-3; CDR3 DNA: TGTGCCAGCAGTACGGGACGAATCTCGGCTCGCTCAGATACGCAGTATTTT; CDR3 protein: CASSTGRISARSDTQYF
clone size: .; V gene: TRBV11-2; D gene: TRBD2; J gene: TRBJ2-5; CDR3 DNA: TGTGCCAGCAGCTTAGTGGGCCCCGGATGGCGGGAGCAGAAGACCCAGTACTTC; CDR3 protein: CASSLVGPGWREQKTQYF
clone size: .; V gene: TRBV7-8; D gene: .; J gene: TRBJ2-1; CDR3 DNA: TGTGCCAGCAGCCCAGGGCCCAGAGCCTACAATGAGCAGTTCTTC; CDR3 protein: CASSPGPRAYNEQFF
clone size: .; V gene: TRBV28; D gene: TRBD2; J gene: TRBJ2-3; CDR3 DNA: TGTGCCAGCAGTCCCACGGTGGGTAGCGGGGGAGGGGCAGATACGCAGTATTTT; CDR3 protein: CASSPTVGSGGGADTQYF
clone size: .; V gene: TRBV18; D gene: .; J gene: TRBJ1-1; CDR3 DNA: TGTGCCAGCTCACCAAGACAGAACATGAACACTGAAGCTTTCTTT; CDR3 protein: CASSPRQNMNTEAFF
clone size: few; V gene: TRBV30; D gene: .; J gene: TRBJ1-1; CDR3 DNA: TGTGCCTGGACGAGGGGCAGGATCCCTGAAGCTTTCTTT; CDR3 protein: CAWTRGRIPEAFF
clone size: .; V gene: TRBV28; D gene: .; J gene: TRBJ1-5; CDR3 DNA: TGTGCCAGCAGTTTATATCAGGGGACTCAGCCCCAGCATTTT; CDR3 protein: CASSLYQGTQPQHF
clone size: .; V gene: TRBV9; D gene: TRBD2; J gene: TRBJ2-7; CDR3 DNA: TGTGCCAGCAGCGTAGCTGGGACTAGCGGGGCCTACGAGCAGTACTTC; CDR3 protein: CASSVAGTSGAYEQYF
clone size: .; V gene: TRBV6-1; D gene: .; J gene: TRBJ2-2; CDR3 DNA: TGTGCCAGCAGCCCCCAGAGGCGGAACACCGGGGAGCTGTTTTTT; CDR3 protein: CASSPQRRNTGELFF
clone size: .; V gene: TRBV28; D gene: TRBD2; J gene: TRBJ2-1; CDR3 DNA: TGTGCCAGCAGTTTACTGACTAGCGGAACATACAATGAGCAGTTCTTC; CDR3 protein: CASSLLTSGTYNEQFF
clone size: .; V gene: TRBV7-9; D gene: .; J gene: TRBJ2-3; CDR3 DNA: TGTGCCAGCAGCTTAGGTAGCGGTTCCACAGATACGCAGTATTTT; CDR3 protein: CASSLGSGSTDTQYF
clone size: .; V gene: TRBV11-2; D gene: .; J gene: TRBJ1-3; CDR3 DNA: TGTGCCAGCAGGGCGGTGCCTGGAAACACCATATATTTT; CDR3 protein: CASRAVPGNTIYF
clone size: .; V gene: TRBV19; D gene: .; J gene: TRBJ2-7; CDR3 DNA: TGTGCCAGTAGTATAGTGGGAGTGGGCGAGCAGTACTTC; CDR3 protein: CASSIVGVGEQYF
clone size: .; V gene: TRBV10-3; D gene: TRBD2; J gene: TRBJ2-1; CDR3 DNA: TGTGCCACCCAGGCTAGCGGGAGTTTCTACAATGAGCAGTTCTTC; CDR3 protein: CATQASGSFYNEQFF
clone size: large; V gene: TRBV7-9; D gene: .; J gene: TRBJ1-2; CDR3 DNA: TGTGCCAGCAGCCCCGGTGGGGCAGGGCAACACGCTAACTATGGCTACACCTTC; CDR3 protein: CASSPGGAGQHANYGYTF
clone size: .; V gene: TRBV19; D gene: .; J gene: TRBJ1-5; CDR3 DNA: TGTGCCAGTATGATAACCCGTGGAGGGATCCATCAGCCCCAGCATTTT; CDR3 protein: CASMITRGGIHQPQHF
clone size: .; V gene: TRBV5-6; D gene: .; J gene: TRBJ1-1; CDR3 DNA: TGTGCCAGCAGCACCTATCGGTTCGACACTGAAGCTTTCTTT; CDR3 protein: CASSTYRFDTEAFF
clone size: .; V gene: TRBV19; D gene: TRBD1; J gene: TRBJ2-1; CDR3 DNA: TGTGCCAGTAGTTTTCGACAGGGTGGCTACAATGAGCAGTTCTTC; CDR3 protein: CASSFRQGGYNEQFF
clone size: .; V gene: TRBV5-1; D gene: .; J gene: TRBJ1-3; CDR3 DNA: TGCGCCAGCAGCTCTCTGTCAGGTTTCTCTGGAAACACCATATATTTT; CDR3 protein: CASSSLSGFSGNTIYF
clone size: .; V gene: TRBV7-2; D gene: .; J gene: TRBJ2-7; CDR3 DNA: TGTGCCAGCAGCTTAGTGGGGGCGGTCTACTACGAGCAGTACTTC; CDR3 protein: CASSLVGAVYYEQYF
clone size: once; V gene: TRBV28; D gene: .; J gene: TRBJ2-6; CDR3 DNA: TGTGCCAGCAGTCCGATGGTTGTGTCCCTAGGGGCCAACGTCCTGACTTTC; CDR3 protein: CASSPMVVSLGANVLTF
clone size: .; V gene: TRBV5-1; D gene: TRBD1; J gene: TRBJ2-7; CDR3 DNA: TGCGCCAGCAGATTCGACAGGGGTACCTACGAGCAGTACTTC; CDR3 protein: CASRFDRGTYEQYF